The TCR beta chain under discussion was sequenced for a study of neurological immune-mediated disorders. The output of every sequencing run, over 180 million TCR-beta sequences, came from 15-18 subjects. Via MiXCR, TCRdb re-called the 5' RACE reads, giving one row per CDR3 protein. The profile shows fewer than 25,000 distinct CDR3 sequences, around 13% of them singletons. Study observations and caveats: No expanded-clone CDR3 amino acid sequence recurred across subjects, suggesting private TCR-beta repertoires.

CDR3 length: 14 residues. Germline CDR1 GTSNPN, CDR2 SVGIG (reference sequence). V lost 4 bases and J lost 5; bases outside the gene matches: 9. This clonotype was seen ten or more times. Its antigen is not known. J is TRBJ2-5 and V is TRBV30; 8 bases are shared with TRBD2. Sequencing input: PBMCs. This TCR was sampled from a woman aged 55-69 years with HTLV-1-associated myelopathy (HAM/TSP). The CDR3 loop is CAWNLGLALETQYF. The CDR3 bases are TGTGCCTGGAACCTTGGACTAGCCCTGGAGACCCAGTACTTC. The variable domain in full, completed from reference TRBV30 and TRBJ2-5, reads SQTIHQWPATLVQPVGSPLSLECTVEGTSNPNLYWYRQAAGRGLQLLFYSVGIGQISSEVPQNLSASRPQDRQFILSSKKLLLSDSGFYLCAWNLGLALETQYFGPGTRLLVL.